The 18 T cell receptor beta chains below come from one sample, sequenced in a study of OX40 agonist ivuxolimab in advanced cancers. Assay used: immunoSEQ multiplex PCR; TCRdb lists only in-frame clones, some missing. Here the sample spans roughly 50,000 clones, around 77% being singletons. Source: CD4+ or CD8+ T cells sorted from blood, taken in a trial of the OX40 agonist ivuxolimab. The receptor set was obtained from an adult with an advanced solid tumor such as melanoma, head and neck, liver or kidney cancer.

This rearrangement joins TRBV11-2 to TRBJ2-1; D is uncertain. V gave up 2 bases and J gave up 7 bases, with 12 bases separating them. Germline V gene data show CDR1 as SGHAT and CDR2 as FQNNGV. This CDR3 is 14 amino acids long. The CDR3 reads CASSLWVMRNEQFF. The CDR3 DNA sequence: TGTGCCAGCAGCTTATGGGTCATGAGGAATGAGCAGTTCTTC. Variable domain in full (rest from reference TRBV11-2 and TRBJ2-1): EAGVAQSPRYKIIEKRQSVAFWCNPISGHATLYWYQQILGQGPKLLIQFQNNGVVDDSQLPKDRFSAERLKGVDSTLKIQPAKLEDSAVYLCASSLWVMRNEQFFGPGTRLTVL.

The chain recombines TRBV5-6 with TRBJ2-7; the match to TRBD2 covers 7 bases. CDR3 size: 16 residues. The ends lost 1 base at V and 4 bases at J; junction bases unmatched: 11. CDR1 is SGHDT, CDR2 YYEEEE, per germline. In DNA, the CDR3 is TGTGCCAGCAGCTTGAGAACCGGGACTACGCTATACGAGCAGTACTTC. This sequence encodes CASSLRTGTTLYEQYF. The entire variable domain, with the rest obtained from reference TRBV5-6 and TRBJ2-7, is as follows: DAGVTQSPTHLIKTRGQQVTLRCSPKSGHDTVSWYQQALGQGPQFIFQYYEEEERQRGNFPDRFSGHQFPNYSSELNVNALLLGDSALYLCASSLRTGTTLYEQYFGPGTRLTVT.

The V and J genes are TRBV5-1 and TRBJ2-7; the D gene is possibly TRBD1 (6 bases). Between the trimmed V and J ends, which lost 0 bases and 2 bases, there was a span of 15 bases. The CDR3 covers 16 residues. Germline V gives CDR1 SGHRS, CDR2 YFSETQ. CDR3 DNA sequence: TGCGCCAGCAGCTTGGTAATGAGACAGGTACCCTACGAGCAGTACTTC. This codes for CASSLVMRQVPYEQYF.

The V call is TRBV7-2, the J call TRBJ1-6; D not resolved. CDR3 length equals 15 residues. Germline CDR1 SGHTA, CDR2 FQGNSA. V was clipped by 2 bases and J by 7 bases, with 12 bases between them. CDR3 amino acids: CASSLTAVSNSPLHF. DNA of the CDR3: TGTGCCAGCAGCTTAACGGCAGTTTCAAATTCACCCCTCCACTTT.

This chain links TRBV4-3 with TRBJ1-1; weak D call: TRBD1 (5 bases). The germline V and J ends were trimmed by 0 bases and 3 bases, with 11 bases remaining between them. This CDR3 comprises 15 residues. The germline V gene has CDR1 LGHNA and CDR2 YSLEER. The CDR3 region has the DNA TGCGCCAGCAGCCAAGATCAGGGTAAGGACACTGAAGCTTTCTTT. Translating it yields CASSQDQGKDTEAFF.

The rearrangement joins TRBV5-1 to TRBJ2-3, with a weak D call TRBD1 (5 bases). This CDR3 comprises 14 residues. The germline V gene has CDR1 SGHRS and CDR2 YFSETQ. Trimming cost V 8 bases and J 5 bases, with 18 bases left between them. The CDR3 DNA reads as TGCGCCAGTAAGGACACCGGCGGCGGAGATACGCAGTATTTT. Translating gives CASKDTGGGDTQYF.

This chain joins TRBV7-2 and TRBJ2-1; tentatively, D is TRBD2 (6 bases). The V gene lost 5 bases and the J gene lost 0 bases, with 14 bases spanning the gap. Germline V gene sequence: CDR1 SGHTA, CDR2 FQGNSA. The CDR3 length is 16 residues. As DNA, the CDR3 is TGTGCCAGCAGCCTGCTAGCGACAAGCTCCTACAATGAGCAGTTCTTC. As protein: CASSLLATSSYNEQFF.

The J gene is TRBJ1-6, the V gene TRBV25-1; D gene uncertain. With 1 base removed from V and 10 bases from J, the gap between germline ends came to 14 bases. CDR3 length: 15 residues. The germline gives CDR1 MGHDK, CDR2 SYGVNS. CDR3 DNA sequence: TGTGCCAGCAGTGAATTTAGACAAGGAGAGTCACCCCTCCACTTT. Translation: CASSEFRQGESPLHF.

This clone was found once. The chain has TRBV5-1 and TRBJ2-2; the match to TRBD2 covers 12 bases. V dropped 4 bases and J dropped 3; count of bases not matched to a gene: 4. CDR1 and CDR2 from the germline V gene are SGHRS and YFSETQ. The CDR3 is made up of 16 amino acids. The CDR3 DNA reads TGCGCCAGCAGCCCTAGCGGGAGGGCCGACACCGGGGAGCTGTTTTTT. Protein product: CASSPSGRADTGELFF.

The chain joins TRBV6-1 to TRBJ2-3; 13 bases fit TRBD2. With 8 bases clipped from V and 3 bases from J, the junction kept 5 bases outside the gene matches. The CDR3 extends over 15 amino acids. Germline V CDR1 and CDR2: MNHNS, SASEGT. The CDR3 region is CASAILAGGTDTQYF. The CDR3 DNA sequence: TGTGCCAGCGCGATACTAGCGGGGGGGACAGATACGCAGTATTTT.

The genes are TRBV21-1 and TRBJ1-1; the table assigns TRBD1, which was not confirmed against the DNA. TRBV21-1 is labeled a pseudogene. This CDR3 is 15 amino acids long. The CDR3 region is CASSVWDRPNTEAFF. For the CDR3, the DNA is TGTGCCAGCAGCGTTTGGGACAGGCCTAACACTGAAGCTTTCTTT.

The rearrangement uses TRBV20-1 and TRBJ2-1; D unresolved. This CDR3 has 10 amino acids. V dropped 2 bases and J dropped 5 bases, with 1 base sitting between them. Per the germline V gene, CDR1 is DFQATT and CDR2 is SNEGSKA (reference sequence). The CDR3 nucleotides read TGCAGTGCTAGAAACAATGAGCAGTTCTTC. Protein: CSARNNEQFF.

The V gene is TRBV7-2, the J gene TRBJ1-1, with D uncertain. Trimming removed 2 bases at V and 4 bases at J, with 14 bases between. Germline-derived CDR1 and CDR2 are SGHTA and FQGNSA. This CDR3 has 15 amino acids. The CDR3 sequence is CASSLSRGQSTEAFF. The CDR3, as DNA: TGTGCCAGCAGCTTAAGCCGTGGGCAGTCCACTGAAGCTTTCTTT.

The V and J genes are TRBV5-5 and TRBJ1-2; weak D call: TRBD1 (5 bases). The germline gives CDR1 SGHKS, CDR2 YYEKEE (reference sequence). The CDR3 consists of 16 residues. Trimming cost V 3 bases and J 0 bases, with 15 bases left between them. The CDR3 coding sequence is TGTGCCAGCAGCTCCACCGGGACGGACACTAACTATGGCTACACCTTC. It is translated as CASSSTGTDTNYGYTF. Full variable domain (rest looked up from reference TRBV5-5 and TRBJ1-2): DAGVTQSPTHLIKTRGQQVTLRCSPISGHKSVSWYQQVLGQGPQFIFQYYEKEERGRGNFPDRFSARQFPNYSSELNVNALLLGDSALYLCASSSTGTDTNYGYTFGSGTRLTVV.

The genes are TRBV28 and TRBJ2-1; D is possibly TRBD1 (6 bases). The CDR3 spans 15 residues. With 4 bases removed from V and 1 base from J, the gap between germline ends came to 11 bases. Germline V gene data show CDR1 as MDHEN and CDR2 as SYDVKM. This chain's CDR3 is CASSSAQGSYNEQFF. CDR3 DNA: TGTGCCAGCAGTTCCGCACAGGGATCCTACAATGAGCAGTTCTTC.

The genes are TRBV10-3 and TRBJ1-1; D is uncertain. V was cut by 6 bases and J by 1 base, with 15 bases left in between. The CDR3 has 15 residues. The germline CDR1 and CDR2 sequences are ENHRY and SYGVKD. In nucleotides, the CDR3 is TGTGCCATCAGGGGTGGAGGCCCCTCGAACACTGAAGCTTTCTTT. Translation: CAIRGGGPSNTEAFF.

This rearrangement joins TRBV2 to TRBJ1-2; 10 nucleotides line up with TRBD1. This CDR3 region has 13 residues. V gave up 6 bases and J gave up 7 bases; unmatched junction bases: 5. Germline CDR1 SNHLY, CDR2 FYNNEI. Here the CDR3 reads CASRSGTGVGYTF. The CDR3 nucleotides read TGTGCCAGCAGATCCGGGACAGGGGTTGGCTACACCTTC.

V gene TRBV15 combines with J gene TRBJ2-7; D gene unclear. Germline V gene data show CDR1 as LNHNV and CDR2 as YYDKDF (reference sequence). V was shortened by 6 bases and J by 0 bases, with 9 bases between the two germline ends. The CDR3 spans 13 residues. CDR3: CATSKPSSYEQYF. The CDR3, as DNA: TGTGCCACCAGTAAGCCCAGCTCCTACGAGCAGTACTTC.